The sequence of this T cell receptor (beta chain) was determined in a study of cytomegalovirus exposure and HLA in healthy donors. Study at large: Among around 400 genotyped donors, 80% to 90% fell in the Caucasian-associated ancestry cluster. General study findings and limits: In vitro experiments confirmed that a few CMV-associated chains were specific for CMV antigens. Presence/absence results assume similar sequencing depth per donor, which may not hold.

The primer mix had 60 Vbeta and 13 Jbeta primers. Using immunoSEQ multiplex PCR, the repertoire was profiled, and TCRdb retains in-frame clones only, with some absent. Seen here are roughly 150,000 clones, approximately 80% observed once, and the top ten hold 1.3%. As concerns this clone: Antigen unknown.

The length of the CDR3 is 12 residues. Per the germline V gene, CDR1 is MDHEN and CDR2 is SYDVKM. V was cut by 7 bases and J by 3 bases, with 10 bases left in between. The TCR sequence derives from a man under 40 in good health and CMV-seronegative. The chain combines TRBV28 with TRBJ2-7; D is perhaps TRBD1 (6 bases). The sequenced sample consisted of PBMCs. CDR3 sequence: CASTQQGYEQYF. For the CDR3, the DNA is TGTGCCAGCACCCAACAGGGCTACGAGCAGTACTTC.